This T cell receptor (beta chain) was retrieved from a study of a mutant IDH1 vaccine in newly diagnosed glioma. Turning to the study itself: Of the patients given treatment, 62.5% were male and roughly 38% were female, and a mean age of about 40 years was recorded. Those enrolled had earlier been treated with radiotherapy, temozolomide, or both, mostly both. Findings and limits, study-wide: Pseudoprogression seemingly bore no relation to changes in top peripheral T cell clonotypes.

This clone appeared a single time. Its antigen is not known. Produced via immunoSEQ multiplex PCR; TCRdb's table is partial and in-frame only. Here the sample spans some 56,000 clones, about 91% being singletons. Germline V CDR1 and CDR2: MNHEY, SMNVEV (reference sequence). The CDR3 runs 16 residues. Trimming shortened V by 7 bases and J by 4 bases, and 20 bases separated the two germline ends. Time point given: baseline, week 1 (first vaccination visit). Regarding treatment: pre-vaccination baseline after standard-of-care therapy. V and J are TRBV27 and TRBJ2-1; tentatively, D is TRBD1 (7 bases). The receptor comes from a man in his fifties or sixties with glioma. The material was PBMCs, obtained from a glioma patient treated with radiotherapy, temozolomide or both. The CDR3 region has the DNA TGTGCCAGCACCCCATCGACAGGGAGGCTTTACAATGAGCAGTTCTTC. This translates into CASTPSTGRLYNEQFF.